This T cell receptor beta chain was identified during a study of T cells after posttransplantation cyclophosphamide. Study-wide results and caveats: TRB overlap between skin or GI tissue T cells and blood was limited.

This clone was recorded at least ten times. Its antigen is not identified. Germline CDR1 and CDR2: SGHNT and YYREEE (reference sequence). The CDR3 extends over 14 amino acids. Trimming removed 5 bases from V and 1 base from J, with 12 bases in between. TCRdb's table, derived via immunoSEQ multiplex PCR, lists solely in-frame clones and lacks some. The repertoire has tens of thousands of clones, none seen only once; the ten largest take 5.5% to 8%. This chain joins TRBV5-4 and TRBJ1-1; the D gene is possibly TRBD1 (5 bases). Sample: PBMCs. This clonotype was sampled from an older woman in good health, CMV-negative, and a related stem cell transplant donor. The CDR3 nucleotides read TGTGCCAGCAGAATCGGGGGGAAGAACACTGAAGCTTTCTTT. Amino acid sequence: CASRIGGKNTEAFF.